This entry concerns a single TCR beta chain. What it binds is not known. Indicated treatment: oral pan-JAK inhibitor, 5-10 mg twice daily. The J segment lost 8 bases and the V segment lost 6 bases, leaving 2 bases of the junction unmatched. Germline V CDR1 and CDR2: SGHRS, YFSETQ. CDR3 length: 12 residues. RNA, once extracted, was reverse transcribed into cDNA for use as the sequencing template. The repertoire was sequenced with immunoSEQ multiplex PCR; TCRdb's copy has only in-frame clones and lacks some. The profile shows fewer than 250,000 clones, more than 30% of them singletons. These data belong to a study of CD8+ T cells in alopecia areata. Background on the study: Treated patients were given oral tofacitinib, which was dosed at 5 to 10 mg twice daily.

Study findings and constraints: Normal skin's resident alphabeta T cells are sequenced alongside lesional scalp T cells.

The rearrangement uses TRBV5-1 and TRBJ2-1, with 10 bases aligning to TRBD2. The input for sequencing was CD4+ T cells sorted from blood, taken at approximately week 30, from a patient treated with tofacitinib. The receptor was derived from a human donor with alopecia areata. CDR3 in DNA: TGCGCCAGCACCACTAGCGGGGATGAGCAGTTCTTC. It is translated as CASTTSGDEQFF.